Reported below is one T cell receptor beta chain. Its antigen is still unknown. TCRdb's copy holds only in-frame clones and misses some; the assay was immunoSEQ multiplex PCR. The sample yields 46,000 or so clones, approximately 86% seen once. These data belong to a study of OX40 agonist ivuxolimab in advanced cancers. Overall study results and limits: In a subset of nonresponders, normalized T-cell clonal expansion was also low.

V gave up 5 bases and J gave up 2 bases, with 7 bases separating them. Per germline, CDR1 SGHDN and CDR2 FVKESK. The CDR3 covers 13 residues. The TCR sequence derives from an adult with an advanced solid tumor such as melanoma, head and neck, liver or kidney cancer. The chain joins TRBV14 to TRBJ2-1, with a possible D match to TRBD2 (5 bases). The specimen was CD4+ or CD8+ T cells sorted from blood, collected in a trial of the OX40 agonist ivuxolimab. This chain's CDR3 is CASSAAAYNEQFF. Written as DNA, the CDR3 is TGTGCCAGCAGCGCAGCGGCCTACAATGAGCAGTTCTTC.